These 32 T cell receptor beta chains were all obtained from the same sample, sequenced in a study of T cells after yellow fever vaccination (dated by TCRdb to between 2018 and 2021). Library preparation employed 5' RACE. The reads were generated on an Illumina HiSeq 2500. The public reads were reanalyzed by TCRdb: fastp trimming at Q25, MiXCR alignment, in-frame beta chains only. Records with the same CDR3 protein are collapsed into one entry carrying the most frequent genes and DNA. The sample data list 110,000 to 150,000 distinct CDR3 sequences, and around 6.3% of these were observed just once. Clones ranked in the top ten supply under 0.7% of the sample. The sample's treatment or condition label, decoded: live attenuated yellow fever vaccine strain. The specimen comprised CD4+ T cells sorted from PBMCs, sampled 10 days after the yellow fever booster vaccination. All receptors derive from a man aged 30 to 39 who received the YFV17D yellow fever vaccine.

There are many counts of this clonotype. The V and J genes are TRBV11-2 and TRBJ2-2; no reliable D call. The CDR3 runs to 16 residues. V lost 7 bases, J lost 3 bases, and 18 bases lay in between. Germline CDR1 and CDR2: SGHAT and FQNNGV. The CDR3 DNA follows: TGTGCCAGCACCAATACCCCCGGGCTGGACACCGGGGAGCTGTTTTTT. Its protein product is CASTNTPGLDTGELFF.

In this sample, this clonotype turned up many times. The chain combines TRBV12-3 or TRBV12-4 with TRBJ1-2; D is perhaps TRBD1 (5 bases). V lost 4 bases and J lost 4, with 16 bases in between. The CDR3 runs to 15 residues. CDR3 nucleotides: TGTGCCAGCAGTTCTTTTGGTACAGGTTTCTATGGCTACACCTTC. Translation: CASSSFGTGFYGYTF.

In its sample, this clonotype was seen many times. The chain couples TRBV27 to TRBJ2-1, with D tentatively TRBD2 (6 bases). This CDR3 comprises 13 residues. Germline V gene data show CDR1 as MNHEY and CDR2 as SMNVEV (reference sequence). The V end was cut by 4 bases, the J end by 8 bases, with 12 bases between. DNA of the CDR3: TGTGCCAGCAGTTCATGGAGGGCCGATGAGCAGTTCTTC. Its translation: CASSSWRADEQFF.

This clonotype showed up many times. The chain is built from TRBV20-1 and TRBJ2-3; 7 nucleotides match TRBD2. In germline, CDR1 is DFQATT, CDR2 SNEGSKA (reference sequence). The CDR3 is 15 amino acids. Trimming cost V 0 bases and J 4 bases; bases outside gene matches: 7. The CDR3 here is CSARDNGRPPDTQYF. The CDR3 nucleotides are TGCAGTGCTAGAGATAACGGGAGGCCCCCAGATACGCAGTATTTT.

This clonotype was recorded at least ten times. V is TRBV7-3 and J is TRBJ2-3; 7 bases are a match to TRBD1. With 8 bases clipped from V and 4 bases from J, the junction kept 9 bases outside the gene matches. The CDR3 is made up of 14 amino acids. CDR1 SGHTA and CDR2 FQGTGA come from the germline V gene. The CDR3 reads CASGSTGWADTQYF. The CDR3 DNA reads as TGTGCCAGCGGGTCGACAGGGTGGGCAGATACGCAGTATTTT.

This clonotype was recorded many times. This sequence joins TRBV20-1 and TRBJ2-2; D is undetermined. Germline V gene data show CDR1 as DFQATT and CDR2 as SNEGSKA (reference sequence). This CDR3 comprises 14 residues. Trimming removed 1 base from V and 3 bases from J, with 9 bases in between. The CDR3 here is CSARGPRDTGELFF. CDR3 bases: TGCAGTGCTAGAGGGCCCCGAGACACCGGGGAGCTGTTTTTT.

This clonotype was detected ten times or more. The chain combines TRBV12-3 or TRBV12-4 with TRBJ2-7, with 9 bases lining up with TRBD1. The CDR3 extends over 15 amino acids. After removal of 7 bases from V and 0 bases from J, the junction contained 7 bases not matched to a gene. Here the CDR3 DNA reads TGTGCCAGCACGGCGGGGACAGGGAGCTCCTACGAGCAGTACTTC. Its translation is CASTAGTGSSYEQYF.

This clonotype was seen many times. The rearrangement joins TRBV29-1 to TRBJ2-7; maybe TRBD2 (5 bases). Germline V gives CDR1 SQVTM, CDR2 ANQGSEA. Between the trimmed V and J ends, which lost 7 bases and 3 bases, there was a span of 16 bases. CDR3 length equals 13 residues. The CDR3: CSGYSLGSYEQYF. Written as DNA, the CDR3 is TGCAGCGGGTATAGCCTGGGGAGCTACGAGCAGTACTTC.

The chain combines TRBV18 with TRBJ1-5, with D tentatively TRBD1 (5 bases). Germline lookup yields CDR1 KGHSH and CDR2 LQKENI. The length of the CDR3 is 16 residues. Trimming removed 1 base from V and 2 bases from J, with 12 bases in between. Here the CDR3 DNA reads TGTGCCAGCTCACCACGCCAGGGCGAAGGCAATCAGCCCCAGCATTTT. Encoded protein: CASSPRQGEGNQPQHF. Filled out from reference TRBV18 and TRBJ1-5, the complete variable domain reads NAGVMQNPRHLVRRRGQEARLRCSPMKGHSHVYWYRQLPEEGLKFMVYLQKENIIDESGMPKERFSAEFPKEGPSILRIQQVVRGDSAAYFCASSPRQGEGNQPQHFGDGTRLSIL.

The chain carries TRBV25-1 and TRBJ1-6; perhaps TRBD1 as D (5 bases). The CDR3 runs 15 residues. Germline V CDR1 and CDR2: MGHDK, SYGVNS. The V gene lost 1 base and the J gene lost 9 bases, with 13 bases spanning the gap. The CDR3 spells CASSESLGPSSPLHF. The CDR3 nucleotides read TGTGCCAGCAGTGAATCGTTGGGGCCTTCTTCACCCCTCCACTTT.

The table lists this clonotype with many counts. This chain connects TRBV5-1 to TRBJ2-1; D is unresolved. The CDR3 consists of 14 residues. Germline V gene data show CDR1 as SGHRS and CDR2 as YFSETQ. V shed 3 bases and J shed 5 bases, with 12 bases lying between them. The CDR3 reads CASSSGRFDNEQFF. The CDR3, as DNA: TGCGCCAGCAGCTCCGGAAGGTTTGACAATGAGCAGTTCTTC.

Concerning this clonotype itself: Since a much larger clone is just one base distant, this may be a read error. The V gene is TRBV5-1, the J gene TRBJ2-7; 13 nucleotides agree with TRBD2. The V gene end was trimmed by 1 base and the J gene end by 0 bases; junction bases not matched to a gene: 7. CDR1 and CDR2 (germline): SGHRS, YFSETQ. This CDR3 region has 18 residues. CDR3 amino acids: CASSLRLAGGTYSYEQYF. The CDR3, as DNA: TGCGCCAGCAGCTTGCGACTAGCGGGAGGTACTTACTCCTACGAGCAGTACTTC.

This clonotype has a count of ten or more. This chain uses TRBV9 with TRBJ2-2; tentatively, D is TRBD1 (6 bases). This CDR3 has 15 amino acids. The germline V and J ends were trimmed by 0 bases and 2 bases, with 8 bases remaining between them. CDR1 SGDLS and CDR2 YYNGEE come from the germline V gene. CDR3 residues: CASSVVGTNTGELFF. The CDR3 DNA follows: TGTGCCAGCAGCGTAGTTGGGACAAACACCGGGGAGCTGTTTTTT.

This clonotype was picked up many times. The rearrangement links TRBV10-3 to TRBJ2-6; possibly TRBD1 for D (5 bases). Trimming removed 7 bases at V and 2 bases at J, with 9 bases between. This CDR3 has 14 amino acids. CDR1 and CDR2 from the germline V gene are ENHRY and SYGVKD. This chain's CDR3 is CAINQGAGANVLTF. In DNA form, the CDR3 reads TGTGCCATCAATCAAGGGGCTGGGGCCAACGTCCTGACTTTC.

Written as DNA, the CDR3 is TGCAGCGTTGGCGGGGGGGGGAGCACTGAAGCTTTCTTT. This codes for CSVGGGGSTEAFF. The genes are TRBV29-1 and TRBJ1-1; D possibly corresponds to TRBD1 (5 bases). CDR1 SQVTM and CDR2 ANQGSEA come from the germline V gene. The CDR3 spans 13 residues. The V end lost 4 bases, the J end lost 4 bases, and 13 bases lay between the germline ends. Combining the CDR3 with reference TRBV29-1 and TRBJ1-1 gives the whole variable domain SAVISQKPSRDICQRGTSLTIQCQVDSQVTMMFWYRQQPGQSLTLIATANQGSEATYESGFVIDKFPISRPNLTFSTLTVSNMSPEDSSIYLCSVGGGGSTEAFFGQGTRLTVV.

Remarks on this clonotype: A much larger clone is a single base away; this may be a read error. This chain uses TRBV5-1 with TRBJ2-5; 14 nucleotides match TRBD2. CDR3 length equals 17 residues. Germline lookup yields CDR1 SGHRS and CDR2 YFSETQ. The J segment lost 4 bases and the V segment lost 2 bases, leaving 7 bases of the junction unmatched. The DNA of the CDR3 is TGCGCCAGCAGCTTCCGACTAGCGGGAGGGCTAGGAGAGACCCAGTACTTC. Protein: CASSFRLAGGLGETQYF.

This clonotype was recorded many times. The chain combines TRBV11-2 with TRBJ2-3; possibly TRBD2 for D (6 bases). Trimming left V 1 base short and J 6 bases short, with 23 bases between. CDR3 length equals 18 residues. The germline gives CDR1 SGHAT, CDR2 FQNNGV. The CDR3 nucleotides read TGTGCCAGCAGCTTAGGACTTACCGGAGGGTCCTTTCAGGATACGCAGTATTTT. Translated, it gives CASSLGLTGGSFQDTQYF.

The rearrangement links TRBV29-1 to TRBJ2-5; D possibly corresponds to TRBD1 (5 bases). The germline V gene encodes CDR1 SQVTM and CDR2 ANQGSEA. CDR3 length equals 15 residues. Trimming cost V 4 bases and J 5 bases, with 20 bases left between them. The CDR3 spells CSVALDTAIWETQYF. The DNA for the CDR3 is TGCAGCGTTGCACTGGACACGGCAATATGGGAGACCCAGTACTTC.

This clonotype appeared many times. This chain links TRBV18 with TRBJ2-5; no reliable D call. CDR3 length: 15 residues. The V and J ends lost 3 bases and 2 bases respectively, with 13 bases between them. Germline V gene lookup returns CDR1 KGHSH and CDR2 LQKENI. The CDR3 loop reads CASSPLTTHQETQYF. The CDR3 coding sequence is TGTGCCAGCTCACCGTTGACAACGCATCAAGAGACCCAGTACTTC.

V is TRBV5-1 and J is TRBJ2-7; D perhaps matches TRBD1 (6 bases). Germline CDR1 SGHRS, CDR2 YFSETQ. CDR3 length: 15 residues. Trimming left V 0 bases short and J 3 bases short, with 13 bases between. The CDR3 region has the DNA TGCGCCAGCAGCTTGGGGACAGTCACTTACTACGAGCAGTACTTC. Residues: CASSLGTVTYYEQYF.

In its sample, this clonotype was seen many times. This chain links TRBV18 with TRBJ2-1; 10 bases map to TRBD2. CDR3 length: 18 residues. CDR1 KGHSH and CDR2 LQKENI come from the germline V gene. V dropped 2 bases and J dropped 5; count of bases not matched to a gene: 12. Here the CDR3 DNA reads TGTGCCAGCTCACCAGGAGCTAGCGGGAGACCCGCACACAATGAGCAGTTCTTC. Translation gives CASSPGASGRPAHNEQFF.

In regard to this clonotype: This may stem from a read error, because a much larger clone lies one nucleotide away. This rearrangement joins TRBV30 to TRBJ2-3; D may be TRBD2 (5 bases). Germline CDR1 and CDR2: GTSNPN and SVGIG (reference sequence). This CDR3 has 13 residues. The V and J ends lost 4 bases and 6 bases respectively, with 14 bases between them. The CDR3 coding sequence is TGTGCCTGGACTAGGCCTAGCTTGGATACGCAGTATTTT. Protein: CAWTRPSLDTQYF. Full variable domain (rest looked up from reference TRBV30 and TRBJ2-3): SQTIHQWPATLVQPVGSPLSLECTVEGTSNPNLYWYRQAAGRGLQLLFYSVGIGQISSEVPQNLSASRPQDRQFILSSKKLLLSDSGFYLCAWTRPSLDTQYFGPGTRLTVL.

The genes are TRBV7-9 and TRBJ1-6; possible D gene TRBD1, 5 bases. V lost 7 bases, J lost 6 bases, and 19 bases lay in between. Germline V gene lookup returns CDR1 SEHNR and CDR2 FQNEAQ (reference sequence). The CDR3 loop spans 16 amino acids. CDR3 residues: CASTPGVGTANSPLHF. The CDR3 bases are TGTGCCAGCACCCCCGGAGTCGGGACCGCTAATTCACCCCTCCACTTT.

At least ten counts were recorded for this clonotype. The CDR3 is CASSQYRARFTGELFF. CDR3 DNA: TGCGCCAGCAGCCAGTACAGGGCCCGATTTACCGGGGAGCTGTTTTTT. The rearrangement uses TRBV4-3 and TRBJ2-2; a possible D gene is TRBD1 (6 bases). The germline gives CDR1 LGHNA, CDR2 YSLEER. CDR3 size: 16 residues. V lost 3 bases and J 5 bases, leaving 16 bases between the germline ends.

This clonotype was recorded at least ten times. This chain uses TRBV7-8 with TRBJ2-3; D gene unclear. Trimming took off 5 bases at V and 7 bases at J, with 7 bases between the two ends. Germline loops: CDR1 SGHVS, CDR2 FQNEAQ. The CDR3 totals 11 residues. CDR3 DNA sequence: TGTGCCAGCAGCAGACAAAATACGCAGTATTTT. It specifies CASSRQNTQYF.

V gene TRBV15 combines with J gene TRBJ2-5; TRBD2 agrees at 10 bases. The CDR3 runs 16 residues. Germline values: CDR1 LNHNV, CDR2 YYDKDF (reference sequence). V dropped 1 base and J dropped 4; count of bases not matched to a gene: 6. The CDR3 DNA reads TGTGCCACCAGCAGAGCTAGCGGGAGTGGCGGAGAGACCCAGTACTTC. Protein product: CATSRASGSGGETQYF.

A note on this clonotype: A much larger clone sits a single nucleotide away, making a read error possible. This rearrangement joins TRBV29-1 to TRBJ2-1, with 9 bases that match TRBD2. This CDR3 spans 16 amino acids. CDR1 is SQVTM and CDR2 is ANQGSEA in the germline V gene. The CDR3 bases are TGCAACGTTGAACCGGCTAGCGGGATCTCCTACAATGAGCAGTTCTTC. Amino acids: CNVEPASGISYNEQFF.

This clonotype was recorded at least ten times. The chain links TRBV29-1 to TRBJ2-5; D not certain. The germline V gene has CDR1 SQVTM and CDR2 ANQGSEA. The CDR3 runs to 12 residues. V was cut by 4 bases and J by 5 bases, with 11 bases left in between. The CDR3 here is CSVVGDPETQYF. The CDR3 DNA sequence: TGCAGCGTTGTTGGGGATCCGGAGACCCAGTACTTC. Filled out from reference TRBV29-1 and TRBJ2-5, the complete variable domain reads SAVISQKPSRDICQRGTSLTIQCQVDSQVTMMFWYRQQPGQSLTLIATANQGSEATYESGFVIDKFPISRPNLTFSTLTVSNMSPEDSSIYLCSVVGDPETQYFGPGTRLLVL.

This clonotype was seen ten or more times. The chain combines TRBV9 with TRBJ2-7, with 7 bases lining up with TRBD2. After removal of 0 bases from V and 2 bases from J, the junction contained 8 bases not matched to a gene. This CDR3 has 16 residues. Germline V lookup: CDR1 SGDLS, CDR2 YYNGEE. For the CDR3, the DNA is TGTGCCAGCAGCGTAGGGATAGCGGGCAAAGCCTACGAGCAGTACTTC. This gives the protein CASSVGIAGKAYEQYF.

In its sample, this clonotype was seen many times. V gene TRBV7-6 combines with J gene TRBJ2-1; 9 nucleotides line up with TRBD2. The germline V gene has CDR1 SGHVS and CDR2 FNYEAQ. Trimming removed 4 bases from V and 4 bases from J; junction bases left unmatched: 8. The CDR3 is 16 residues long. The DNA of the CDR3 is TGTGCCAGCAGCTGGAAGGCGGGAGGGCATTACAATGAGCAGTTCTTC. Translation gives CASSWKAGGHYNEQFF.

This clonotype was observed many times. V gene TRBV5-6 combines with J gene TRBJ2-5, with 8 bases identical to TRBD2. This CDR3 spans 21 amino acids. V lost 1 base, J lost 1 base, and 21 bases stayed unmatched. The germline V gene encodes CDR1 SGHDT and CDR2 YYEEEE. CDR3 in DNA: TGTGCCAGCAGCTTGAGGCGGTCTTTAGCGGGAAATCTTAAGTCCCAAGAGACCCAGTACTTC. Residues: CASSLRRSLAGNLKSQETQYF.

The J gene is TRBJ2-5, the V gene TRBV7-2; maybe TRBD2 (5 bases). The V end was cut by 4 bases, the J end by 2 bases, with 17 bases between. This CDR3 has 16 residues. Germline V gene lookup returns CDR1 SGHTA and CDR2 FQGNSA. CDR3 in DNA: TGTGCCAGCAGCTACTGGGAGCTTAGGAGTCAAGAGACCCAGTACTTC. This encodes CASSYWELRSQETQYF.